This T cell receptor (beta chain) was captured by sequencing in a study of shared clonotypes between healthy human individuals. Study information: Three men and two women, aged 18 to 49, were donors. Study-level results: The sampled material consisted only of blood, and tissue repertoires are likely to differ.

CD45RO negativity and positive selection for CCR7 defined naive CD8 cells, a population that excluded terminally differentiated effector memory CD45RA+ cells. Germline loops: CDR1 SQVTM, CDR2 ANQGSEA. The CDR3 length is 14 residues. V gave up 4 bases and J gave up 5 bases; unmatched junction bases: 5. The method was immunoSEQ multiplex PCR; TCRdb's version includes in-frame clones alone and lacks a portion of them. The sample records about 2 million clones, about 95% being singletons. Concerning this clone: Its target is unknown.

The sequencing input was naive CD8+ T cells sorted from blood. The chain has TRBV29-1 and TRBJ2-1; 10 bases are shared with TRBD2. The source is a man younger than 35 in good health. The CDR3 DNA sequence: TGCAGCGTTGTGCCTAGCGGGAGACACAATGAGCAGTTCTTC. The encoded protein is CSVVPSGRHNEQFF.